The source of this T cell receptor beta chain is a study of T cells in Graves' hyperthyroidism and ophthalmopathy. Study summary: The initial diagnosis was the point when peripheral blood was collected, ahead of any treatment. Study-wide results and caveats: Most clonotypes expanded in thyroid above 0.001 were likewise present in blood.

Comment on this clonotype: Its target is not known.

Amplification yielded TCR beta CDR3 regions, with RNA transcripts as the source. The HTBI primer set drove a first-round RT-PCR of the TCR CDR3. Each CDR3 protein is one row after TCRdb ran MiXCR on the multiplex PCR reads. The sample consists of 150,000 or so distinct CDR3 sequences, approximately 20% of them appearing once. Those with hyperthyroidism were 18 to 65 years old, newly diagnosed, and ill for under 2 months. The material sequenced was blood. The clonotype comes from a woman in her fifties or sixties with Graves' hyperthyroidism that later progressed to Graves' ophthalmopathy.

CDR3 loop: CASSAPLAGVDNEQFF. The CDR3 DNA follows: TGTGCCAGCAGCGCCCCGTTAGCGGGAGTAGACAATGAGCAGTTCTTC. The chain links TRBV7-9 to TRBJ2-1, with 9 bases fitting TRBD2. Germline CDR1 is SEHNR and CDR2 is FQNEAQ (reference sequence). The ends lost 5 bases at V and 5 bases at J; junction bases unmatched: 10. The CDR3 totals 16 residues.